Below, 21 T cell receptor beta chains from the same sample are listed, as sequenced in a study of shared clonotypes between healthy human individuals. This table comes from immunoSEQ multiplex PCR, and its TCRdb copy is limited to in-frame clones, with some not included. Of about 1.1 million clones in the sample, about 72% were seen once. Material: memory CD4+ T cells from PBMCs. Subset denoted: CD45RA-negative fraction. These receptors were taken from a man younger than 35 in good health. Some clones in this sample may be carry-over from other donors' samples.

This sequence joins TRBV7-8 and TRBJ2-5; D is unclear. In germline, CDR1 is SGHVS, CDR2 FQNEAQ. This CDR3 is built from 14 residues. V was pared by 5 bases and J by 2 bases, with 12 bases between. In nucleotides, the CDR3 is TGTGCCAGCAGCCACTTCCCGAGTCAAGAGACCCAGTACTTC. Translation: CASSHFPSQETQYF. The complete variable domain, with remaining parts taken from reference TRBV7-8 and TRBJ2-5, reads GAGVSQSPRYKVAKRGQDVALRCDPISGHVSLFWYQQALGQGPEFLTYFQNEAQLDKSGLPSDRFFAERPEGSVSTLKIQRTQQEDSAVYLCASSHFPSQETQYFGPGTRLLVL.

V and J are TRBV6-5 and TRBJ1-2; D gene unclear. Per germline, CDR1 MNHEY and CDR2 SVGAGI. The CDR3 totals 14 residues. Between the trimmed V and J ends, which lost 4 bases and 4 bases, there was a span of 13 bases. CDR3 sequence: CASSWAVFGYGYTF. CDR3 nucleotide sequence: TGTGCCAGCAGTTGGGCAGTCTTTGGCTATGGCTACACCTTC.

V and J are TRBV5-1 and TRBJ2-3; either TRBD1 or TRBD2 may fit D (5 bases each). Germline CDR1 is SGHRS and CDR2 is YFSETQ. V dropped 3 bases and J dropped 8 bases, with 13 bases sitting between them. The CDR3 loop spans 13 amino acids. CDR3 in amino acids: CASSWEGTSTQYF. DNA for the CDR3: TGCGCCAGCAGCTGGGAAGGGACGAGTACGCAGTATTTT.

Of note for this clone: Other DNA sequences in the same sample also yield this CDR3. The chain carries TRBV7-9 and TRBJ1-1; D uncertain. CDR3 length equals 14 residues. Trimming removed 1 base from V and 1 base from J, with 7 bases in between. The germline gives CDR1 SEHNR, CDR2 FQNEAQ (reference sequence). The CDR3 DNA sequence: TGTGCCAGCAGCTTAGAGGCAGGGAACACTGAAGCTTTCTTT. Translating it yields CASSLEAGNTEAFF. Complete variable domain (other parts from reference TRBV7-9 and TRBJ1-1): DTGVSQNPRHKITKRGQNVTFRCDPISEHNRLYWYRQTLGQGPEFLTYFQNEAQLEKSRLLSDRFSAERPKGSFSTLEIQRTEQGDSAMYLCASSLEAGNTEAFFGQGTRLTVV.

This rearrangement joins TRBV15 to TRBJ2-7; D is ambiguous. The CDR3 extends over 13 amino acids. Germline V gene sequence: CDR1 LNHNV, CDR2 YYDKDF (reference sequence). Trimming took 3 bases from V and 2 from J, leaving 8 bases between them. This chain's CDR3 is CATSRADTYEQYF. The CDR3 DNA follows: TGTGCCACCAGCAGGGCGGATACCTACGAGCAGTACTTC.

This clone has more than one count but fewer than ten. The chain is built from TRBV28 and TRBJ2-7, with a possible D match to TRBD2 (5 bases). Germline V gene data show CDR1 as MDHEN and CDR2 as SYDVKM. Trimming removed 5 bases at V and 4 bases at J, with 6 bases between. This CDR3 is 11 amino acids long. CDR3 loop: CASSKRYEQYF. The CDR3 DNA sequence: TGTGCCAGCAGTAAGCGGTACGAGCAGTACTTC.

This clone was seen more than once but under ten times. This specimen includes other DNA sequences encoding the same CDR3. The chain recombines TRBV28 with TRBJ1-1; D is possibly TRBD1 (5 bases). Looked up from germline, CDR1 is MDHEN and CDR2 is SYDVKM. V was trimmed by 6 bases and J by 8 bases, leaving 13 bases between them. CDR3 size: 12 residues. The CDR3 is CASSPPGSEAFF. CDR3 nucleotides: TGTGCCAGCAGCCCTCCAGGGTCCGAAGCTTTCTTT.

As concerns this clone: Since a much larger clone is just one base distant, this may be a read error. V and J are TRBV28 and TRBJ1-1; weak D call: TRBD1 (6 bases). Looked up from germline, CDR1 is MDHEN and CDR2 is SYDVKM. The germline V and J ends were trimmed by 5 bases and 1 base, with 8 bases remaining between them. The CDR3 spans 13 residues. Here the CDR3 reads CASSGQPNTEAFF. The CDR3 DNA follows: TGTGCCAGCAGTGGACAGCCGAACACTGAAGCTTTCTTT.

The chain recombines TRBV19 with TRBJ2-2; TRBD1 aligns across 9 bases. Germline CDR1 is LNHDA and CDR2 is SQIVND (reference sequence). V lost 4 bases and J lost 4; bases outside the gene matches: 7. The CDR3 sequence is 16 residues long. The CDR3 region has the DNA TGTGCCAGTAGTACAGACCGGGACAGGGTCACCGGGGAGCTGTTTTTT. This codes for CASSTDRDRVTGELFF.

This chain uses TRBV7-2 with TRBJ1-4; D unclear. Germline V gene data show CDR1 as SGHTA and CDR2 as FQGNSA. The V end lost 5 bases, the J end lost 8 bases, and 15 bases lay between the germline ends. The CDR3 extends over 14 amino acids. The CDR3 reads CASSRETIREKLFF. The CDR3 region has the DNA TGTGCCAGCAGCCGGGAGACGATTCGGGAAAAACTGTTTTTT.

V gene TRBV7-3 combines with J gene TRBJ2-1; a possible D gene is TRBD2 (6 bases). The CDR3 runs to 11 residues. The V end was cut by 5 bases, the J end by 9 bases, with 8 bases between. Germline V gives CDR1 SGHTA, CDR2 FQGTGA. In DNA, the CDR3 is TGTGCCAGCAGCGCCGGGGGTGAGCAGTTCTTC. This codes for CASSAGGEQFF.

The rearrangement joins TRBV28 to TRBJ1-1; D unclear. Germline V gene data show CDR1 as MDHEN and CDR2 as SYDVKM. The CDR3 extends over 13 amino acids. Trimming removed 7 bases from V and 3 bases from J, with 12 bases in between. CDR3: CASTETPYTEAFF. The DNA of the CDR3 is TGTGCCAGCACCGAGACACCTTACACTGAAGCTTTCTTT. Looking up the rest from reference TRBV28 and TRBJ1-1 gives the full variable domain: DVKVTQSSRYLVKRTGEKVFLECVQDMDHENMFWYRQDPGLGLRLIYFSYDVKMKEKGDIPEGYSVSREKKERFSLILESASTNQTSMYLCASTETPYTEAFFGQGTRLTVV.

The V call is TRBV6-4, the J call TRBJ2-5, with 8 positions matching TRBD2. The CDR3 is 15 amino acids. V was clipped by 8 bases and J by 2 bases; unmatched bases: 10. Germline values: CDR1 MRHNA, CDR2 SNTAGT. This CDR3 reads CASLGPSGPQETQYF. The CDR3 nucleotides read TGTGCCAGCCTCGGGCCTAGCGGGCCACAAGAGACCCAGTACTTC.

V is TRBV9 and J is TRBJ1-5, with D maybe TRBD1 (5 bases). The CDR3 totals 14 residues. The germline CDR1 and CDR2 sequences are SGDLS and YYNGEE. Trimming removed 0 bases at V and 7 bases at J, with 11 bases between. CDR3: CASSVADSRQPQHF. The CDR3 DNA sequence: TGTGCCAGCAGCGTAGCTGACAGCCGACAGCCCCAGCATTTT.

This chain links TRBV6-1 with TRBJ2-5; D gene uncertain. Trimming removed 2 bases at V and 4 bases at J, with 11 bases between. CDR3 length: 14 residues. The germline gives CDR1 MNHNS, CDR2 SASEGT. The chain's CDR3 is CASSESRVAETQYF. CDR3 DNA: TGTGCCAGCAGTGAAAGTAGGGTGGCAGAGACCCAGTACTTC.

V gene TRBV15 combines with J gene TRBJ2-7, with TRBD1 matching 7 bases. Unmatched junction bases numbered 6, after V lost 0 bases and J lost 4 bases. Germline CDR1 LNHNV, CDR2 YYDKDF (reference sequence). CDR3 size: 15 residues. CDR3 DNA sequence: TGTGCCACCAGCAGAGAGGTCAGGGGGACGTACGAGCAGTACTTC. Amino acid sequence: CATSREVRGTYEQYF.

The rearrangement joins TRBV29-1 to TRBJ2-5; 7 nucleotides align to TRBD1. The CDR3 runs 11 residues. Germline loops: CDR1 SQVTM, CDR2 ANQGSEA. This CDR3 is CSVTGAETQYF. CDR3 nucleotide sequence: TGCAGTGTTACAGGGGCGGAGACCCAGTACTTC.

The rearrangement joins TRBV6-5 to TRBJ1-5; D possibly corresponds to TRBD1 (6 bases). The CDR3 loop spans 15 amino acids. The germline V and J ends were trimmed by 5 bases and 2 bases, with 13 bases remaining between them. Germline loops: CDR1 MNHEY, CDR2 SVGAGI. The CDR3 DNA follows: TGTGCCAGCAGTACGGGAGGGGGGGGCAATCAGCCCCAGCATTTT. Translating gives CASSTGGGGNQPQHF.

The chain has TRBV5-3 and TRBJ2-3, with D tentatively TRBD1 (6 bases). TRBV5-3 is an ORF, with its function uncertain. Trimming left V 4 bases short and J 2 bases short, with 20 bases between. The CDR3 has 17 residues. CDR3 sequence reads: CARSPGVSGVLTDTQYF. Here the CDR3 DNA reads TGTGCCAGAAGCCCCGGGGTATCAGGGGTTCTCACAGATACGCAGTATTTT.

This clone was counted a few times. V gene TRBV5-4 combines with J gene TRBJ2-3; D tentatively fits TRBD1 or TRBD2 (5 bases each). Germline CDR1 reads SGHNT; CDR2 reads YYREEE (reference sequence). The CDR3 totals 14 residues. Deletions cut 3 bases from V and 14 bases from J, with 22 bases between. The DNA for the CDR3 is TGTGCCAGCAGCTCACCGATGTCAGGGACCCAAGGGTATTTT. Residues: CASSSPMSGTQGYF. Complete variable domain (other parts from reference TRBV5-4 and TRBJ2-3): ETGVTQSPTHLIKTRGQQVTLRCSSQSGHNTVSWYQQALGQGPQFIFQYYREEENGRGNFPPRFSGLQFPNYSSELNVNALELDDSALYLCASSSPMSGTQGYFGPGTRLTVL.

The genes are TRBV7-2 and TRBJ2-7, with D possibly matching TRBD2 (5 bases). Trimming cost V 5 bases and J 4 bases, with 15 bases left between them. The CDR3 sequence is 14 residues long. The germline V gene encodes CDR1 SGHTA and CDR2 FQGNSA. The CDR3 sequence is CASSLPGSIYEQYF. The CDR3 DNA reads TGTGCCAGCAGCCTACCGGGATCCATTTACGAGCAGTACTTC.